The next 20 T cell receptor beta chains were all read from a single sample in a study of somatic mutations in cytotoxic T cells in rheumatoid arthritis. Here immunoSEQ multiplex PCR was the method, and the copy in TCRdb shows in-frame clones only, minus some. The sample holds some 30,000 clones, about 87% seen once. What was sequenced was CD8+ T cells sorted from blood. Every receptor here comes from an adult with rheumatoid arthritis.

This chain joins TRBV7-9 and TRBJ2-7; unclear D gene. The CDR3 extends over 11 amino acids. V was shortened by 3 bases and J by 5 bases, with 5 bases between the two germline ends. Germline V gives CDR1 SEHNR, CDR2 FQNEAQ (reference sequence). The CDR3 sequence is CASSFTHEQYF. The CDR3 region has the DNA TGTGCCAGCAGCTTCACCCACGAGCAGTACTTC.

This clone was seen just once. The chain carries TRBV27 and TRBJ2-3, with 9 bases that match TRBD1. The length of the CDR3 is 15 residues. V lost 2 bases to trimming and J lost 5 bases; unmatched junction nucleotides: 5. CDR1 and CDR2 from the germline V gene are MNHEY and SMNVEV (reference sequence). In nucleotides, the CDR3 is TGTGCCAGCAGTTTAGAGACAGGGGGTCAAGATACGCAGTATTTT. It encodes CASSLETGGQDTQYF.

The V gene is TRBV7-3, the J gene TRBJ1-2; a possible D gene is TRBD1 (5 bases). This CDR3 is 13 amino acids long. V was pared by 0 bases and J by 6 bases, with 8 bases between. Per the germline V gene, CDR1 is SGHTA and CDR2 is FQGTGA. In DNA form, the CDR3 reads TGTGCCAGCAGCTTAACAGGGGAGGATGGCTACACCTTC. Translating gives CASSLTGEDGYTF.

This chain links TRBV10-2 with TRBJ1-5, with D perhaps matching TRBD1 (6 bases). Trimming left V 8 bases short and J 2 bases short, with 10 bases between. Germline V CDR1 and CDR2: WSHSY, SAAADI. This CDR3 spans 13 amino acids. DNA for the CDR3: TGCGCCAGCCACCCAGGGGGCAATCAGCCCCAGCATTTT. This gives the protein CASHPGGNQPQHF.

V and J are TRBV6-5 and TRBJ2-1; D unresolved. The germline V gene has CDR1 MNHEY and CDR2 SVGAGI. V was trimmed by 5 bases and J by 7 bases, leaving 6 bases between them. The CDR3 loop spans 11 amino acids. CDR3 loop: CASSGMNEQFF. The CDR3 DNA reads TGTGCCAGCAGTGGGATGAATGAGCAGTTCTTC.

The V and J genes are TRBV29-1 and TRBJ2-1; 9 positions agree with TRBD2. Per germline, CDR1 SQVTM and CDR2 ANQGSEA. The V segment lost 4 bases and the J segment 5 bases; nucleotides outside the gene matches: 6. There are 14 residues in the CDR3. The CDR3 DNA reads TGCAGCGTTGTAGCGGGAGCATTGAACAATGAGCAGTTCTTC. Translation gives CSVVAGALNNEQFF.

The V and J genes are TRBV7-9 and TRBJ2-7; 7 bases agree with TRBD2. V gave up 0 bases and J gave up 2 bases; unmatched junction bases: 4. This CDR3 has 15 amino acids. Per germline, CDR1 SEHNR and CDR2 FQNEAQ (reference sequence). CDR3 coding DNA: TGTGCCAGCAGCTTAGCGGGGGGACTAACCTACGAGCAGTACTTC. This encodes CASSLAGGLTYEQYF.

The chain carries TRBV27 and TRBJ2-7; D unresolved. This CDR3 comprises 14 residues. The V gene's germline CDR1 is MNHEY and CDR2 SMNVEV (reference sequence). Trimming stripped 1 base from V and 1 base from J, with 8 bases between. In DNA, the CDR3 is TGTGCCAGCAGTTTATTGAGCAGTTCCTACGAGCAGTACTTC. This encodes CASSLLSSSYEQYF.

The chain carries TRBV11-2 and TRBJ2-2, with 7 positions matching TRBD1. Per germline, CDR1 SGHAT and CDR2 FQNNGV. The trim removed 7 bases at V and 3 bases at J, leaving 5 bases unmatched. The CDR3 length is 14 residues. The CDR3 region is CASNGQGDTGELFF. The CDR3 DNA sequence: TGTGCCAGCAACGGGCAGGGGGACACCGGGGAGCTGTTTTTT.

This clone appeared a single time. The V call is TRBV14, the J call TRBJ2-3; D may match TRBD1 or TRBD2 (5 bases each). Germline-derived CDR1 and CDR2 are SGHDN and FVKESK. V lost 3 bases and J 7 bases, leaving 5 bases between the germline ends. The CDR3 has 11 residues. As DNA, the CDR3 is TGTGCCAGCAGCCAGGGACATACGCAGTATTTT. Translated, it gives CASSQGHTQYF. Drawing the rest from reference TRBV14 and TRBJ2-3, the complete variable domain is EAGVTQFPSHSVIEKGQTVTLRCDPISGHDNLYWYRRVMGKEIKFLLHFVKESKQDESGMPNNRFLAERTGGTYSTLKVQPAELEDSGVYFCASSQGHTQYFGPGTRLTVL.

This clone came up once. V gene TRBV27 combines with J gene TRBJ1-3; the D is unclear. CDR1 and CDR2 from the germline V gene are MNHEY and SMNVEV (reference sequence). This CDR3 region has 15 residues. V was trimmed by 3 bases and J by 0 bases, leaving 9 bases between them. CDR3 in DNA: TGTGCCAGCAGTTTGGACGGCAGCTCTGGAAACACCATATATTTT. It is translated as CASSLDGSSGNTIYF.

The chain combines TRBV7-2 with TRBJ2-3; 11 bases are shared with TRBD2. CDR3 length equals 19 residues. J was trimmed by 3 bases and V by 3 bases; bases with no gene match: 14. The germline CDR1 and CDR2 sequences are SGHTA and FQGNSA. CDR3 amino acids: CASSLAGLADQISTDTQYF. The CDR3 region has the DNA TGTGCCAGCAGCTTGGCGGGACTAGCGGATCAGATTAGTACAGATACGCAGTATTTT. The full variable domain, rest sourced from reference TRBV7-2 and TRBJ2-3, is GAGVSQSPSNKVTEKGKDVELRCDPISGHTALYWYRQSLGQGLEFLIYFQGNSAPDKSGLPSDRFSAERTGGSVSTLTIQRTQQEDSAVYLCASSLAGLADQISTDTQYFGPGTRLTVL.

This clone was recorded only once. The chain recombines TRBV6-6 with TRBJ2-4; 9 bases fit TRBD2. CDR1 MNHNY and CDR2 SVGAGI come from the germline V gene (reference sequence). V dropped 5 bases and J dropped 9; count of bases not matched to a gene: 11. This CDR3 has 15 residues. The chain's CDR3 is CASSEMGLANSIQYF. The CDR3 bases are TGTGCCAGCAGTGAGATGGGACTAGCCAACAGCATTCAGTACTTC.

This rearrangement joins TRBV29-1 to TRBJ1-1; D is uncertain. Between the trimmed V and J ends, which lost 0 bases and 11 bases, there was a span of 10 bases. CDR1 SQVTM and CDR2 ANQGSEA come from the germline V gene. This CDR3 spans 11 amino acids. CDR3 nucleotide sequence: TGCAGCGTTGAAGATAGAGGGAGGGCTTTCTTT. Translating gives CSVEDRGRAFF.

The rearrangement uses TRBV7-3 and TRBJ1-6; TRBD1 might be the D (5 bases). This CDR3 spans 15 amino acids. Germline assignment: CDR1 SGHTA and CDR2 FQGTGA. V was pared by 2 bases and J by 0 bases, with 5 bases between. The CDR3 protein is CASSLGGSYNSPLHF. DNA for the CDR3: TGTGCCAGCAGCTTAGGGGGCTCCTATAATTCACCCCTCCACTTT.

The genes are TRBV5-6 and TRBJ2-5; D is uncertain. The V end lost 0 bases, the J end lost 4 bases, and 13 bases lay between the germline ends. The CDR3 is 15 amino acids. Germline-derived CDR1 and CDR2 are SGHDT and YYEEEE. This CDR3 reads CASSLAGRDGETQYF. The CDR3 DNA follows: TGTGCCAGCAGCTTGGCAGGAAGGGATGGAGAGACCCAGTACTTC.

This clone was picked up a small number of times. The genes are TRBV10-3 and TRBJ2-7; the match to TRBD1 covers 9 bases. Germline V gives CDR1 ENHRY, CDR2 SYGVKD. V lost 10 bases, J lost 5 bases, and 12 bases stayed unmatched. The CDR3 extends over 14 amino acids. The CDR3 DNA follows: TGTGCCAGCCGCTTCGGACAGGGGCTTGACGAGCAGTACTTC. Amino acid sequence: CASRFGQGLDEQYF.

The chain has TRBV9 and TRBJ1-6, with D possibly being TRBD1 (6 bases). In germline, CDR1 is SGDLS, CDR2 YYNGEE. The V end was cut by 5 bases, the J end by 1 base, with 16 bases between. This CDR3 is built from 17 residues. CDR3 sequence reads: CASSAAPTGSYNSPLHF. CDR3 DNA: TGTGCCAGCAGTGCCGCCCCCACAGGGTCCTATAATTCACCCCTCCACTTT.

This clone came up once. This chain links TRBV6-5 with TRBJ1-2; D may be TRBD1 (5 bases). V dropped 5 bases and J dropped 4 bases, with 11 bases sitting between them. This CDR3 has 13 residues. Germline V gene lookup returns CDR1 MNHEY and CDR2 SVGAGI. The chain's CDR3 is CASSISGPYGYTF. Written as DNA, the CDR3 is TGTGCCAGCAGTATCTCGGGGCCCTATGGCTACACCTTC.

The rearrangement uses TRBV28 and TRBJ1-6, with D unresolved. CDR3 length: 14 amino acids. The V and J ends lost 3 bases and 8 bases respectively, with 11 bases between them. Germline-derived CDR1 and CDR2 are MDHEN and SYDVKM. The CDR3 here is CASSLVSSDSPLHF. The CDR3 DNA reads TGTGCCAGCAGTTTGGTCAGTTCGGATTCACCCCTCCACTTT.